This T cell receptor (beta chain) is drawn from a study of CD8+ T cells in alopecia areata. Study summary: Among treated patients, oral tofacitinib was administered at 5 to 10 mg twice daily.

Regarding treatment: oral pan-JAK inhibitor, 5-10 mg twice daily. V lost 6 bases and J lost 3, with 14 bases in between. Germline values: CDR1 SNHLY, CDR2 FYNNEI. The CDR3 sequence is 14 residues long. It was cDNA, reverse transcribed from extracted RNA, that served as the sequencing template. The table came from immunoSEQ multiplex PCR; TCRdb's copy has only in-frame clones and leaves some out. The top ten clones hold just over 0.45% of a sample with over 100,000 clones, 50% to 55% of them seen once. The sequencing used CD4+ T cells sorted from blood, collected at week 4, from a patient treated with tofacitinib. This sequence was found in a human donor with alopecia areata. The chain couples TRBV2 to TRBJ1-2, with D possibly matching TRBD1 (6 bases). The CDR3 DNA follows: TGTGCCAGCAGCGAACAGGGAAGTCACTATGGCTACACCTTC. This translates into CASSEQGSHYGYTF.